This entry is about one T cell receptor (beta chain). Method: immunoSEQ multiplex PCR; TCRdb's copy keeps in-frame clones and lacks some. The sample includes roughly 53,000 clones, roughly nine tenths of them seen just once. The data stem from a study of blood T cell repertoires in COVID-19. Study background: Samples of COVID-19 (acute and convalescent) were obtained from the United States, Italy and Spain.

V shed 0 bases and J shed 2 bases, with 7 bases lying between them. The germline CDR1 and CDR2 sequences are MNHEY and SVGAGI. CDR3 size: 14 residues. Sequenced material: peripheral blood. This chain joins TRBV6-5 and TRBJ1-2; D unclear. The clonotype originates from a human donor in a cohort sampled during active COVID-19. CDR3 protein: CASSYSMENYGYTF. The CDR3 nucleotides are TGTGCCAGCAGTTACTCGATGGAGAACTATGGCTACACCTTC.